Listed here are 14 T cell receptor beta chains from one sample, sequenced in a study of T cells in Graves' hyperthyroidism and ophthalmopathy. The TCR beta CDR3 regions underwent amplification using RNA transcripts as the source. The TCR CDR3 was amplified in a first-round RT-PCR using the HTBI primer set. TCRdb re-called the multiplex PCR reads through MiXCR, storing one row per CDR3 protein. The sample has hundreds of thousands of distinct CDR3 sequences, less than 25% seen once. Input material: blood. The receptors originated from a man under 40 with Graves' ophthalmopathy.

With regard to this clonotype: At one end the junction does not follow the germline gene, possibly because of a read error. CDR3 residues: CASSQEEGSSYNSPPHF. The CDR3 bases are TGTGCCAGCAGCCAAGAGGAGGGAAGCTCCTATAATTCACCCCCCCACTTT. V usage is TRBV14 and J usage is TRBJ1-6; no clear D. Germline V lookup: CDR1 SGHDN, CDR2 FVKESK. This CDR3 has 17 amino acids.

V is TRBV6-1 and J is TRBJ2-1; 8 bases match TRBD2. Germline lookup yields CDR1 MNHNS and CDR2 SASEGT. Unmatched junction bases numbered 3, after V lost 2 bases and J lost 3 bases. CDR3 length: 15 amino acids. The CDR3 protein is CASSESGRGYNEQFF. The CDR3 nucleotides are TGTGCCAGCAGTGAAAGCGGGAGAGGCTACAATGAGCAGTTCTTC.

V and J are TRBV6-1 and TRBJ1-5; a possible D gene is TRBD1 (5 bases). The CDR3 is 13 residues long. V was trimmed by 5 bases and J by 7 bases, leaving 12 bases between them. Germline V gene lookup returns CDR1 MNHNS and CDR2 SASEGT. CDR3: CASSQGRGQPQHF. The CDR3 DNA sequence: TGTGCCAGCAGTCAGGGACGTGGGCAGCCCCAGCATTTT.

The chain has TRBV7-9 and TRBJ2-5, with 11 nucleotides matching TRBD2. The V gene end was trimmed by 1 base and the J gene end by 5 bases; junction bases not matched to a gene: 12. CDR3 length: 18 amino acids. CDR1 and CDR2 (germline): SEHNR, FQNEAQ (reference sequence). CDR3 loop: CASSLVVLGGLAVETQYF. CDR3 DNA sequence: TGTGCCAGCAGCTTAGTGGTTTTAGGGGGACTAGCGGTTGAGACCCAGTACTTC.

In this sample, this clonotype turned up a few times. V is TRBV27 and J is TRBJ2-7; D unresolved. CDR3 length equals 15 residues. With 2 bases removed from V and 3 bases from J, the gap between germline ends came to 14 bases. CDR1 is MNHEY, CDR2 SMNVEV, per germline (reference sequence). The CDR3, as DNA: TGTGCCAGCAGTTTACGGGTATCCCCACGCTACGAGCAGTACTTC. Translating it yields CASSLRVSPRYEQYF.

This clonotype was counted a few times. The V call is TRBV2, the J call TRBJ1-2, with TRBD1 as a possible D gene (5 bases). V lost 2 bases and J 0 bases, leaving 10 bases between the germline ends. The germline V gene has CDR1 SNHLY and CDR2 FYNNEI. The CDR3 sequence is 15 residues long. The CDR3 protein is CASSEQGATNYGYTF. The DNA of the CDR3 is TGTGCCAGCAGTGAACAAGGGGCCACTAACTATGGCTACACCTTC. Together with reference TRBV2 and TRBJ1-2, the CDR3 gives the full variable domain: EPEVTQTPSHQVTQMGQEVILRCVPISNHLYFYWYRQILGQKVEFLVSFYNNEISEKSEIFDDQFSVERPDGSNFTLKIRSTKLEDSAMYFCASSEQGATNYGYTFGSGTRLTVV.

The gene calls are TRBV3-1 and TRBJ2-7; 8 nucleotides align to TRBD2. Germline CDR1 LGHDT, CDR2 YNNKEL (reference sequence). The CDR3 sequence is 15 residues long. The trim removed 1 base at V and 2 bases at J, leaving 4 bases unmatched. The CDR3 bases are TGTGCCAGCAGCCAAGGCCTACTAGCGGCCTACGAGCAGTACTTC. This translates into CASSQGLLAAYEQYF.

This clonotype occurred many times. The chain links TRBV6-2 or TRBV6-3 to TRBJ2-3, with TRBD2 matching 9 bases. Unmatched junction bases numbered 7, after V lost 6 bases and J lost 6 bases. Germline V lookup: CDR1 MNHEY, CDR2 SVGEGT. The CDR3 loop spans 14 amino acids. Written as DNA, the CDR3 is TGTGCCAGCAGGCAGCGGGGGGATAAGGATACGCAGTATTTT. Amino acids: CASRQRGDKDTQYF.

Ten or more counts support this clonotype. The chain carries TRBV20-1 and TRBJ1-1; D gene uncertain. The CDR3 totals 14 residues. CDR1 and CDR2 (germline): DFQATT, SNEGSKA (reference sequence). The V end was cut by 3 bases, the J end by 1 base, with 12 bases between. The CDR3 sequence: CSARYLRGNTEAFF. As DNA, the CDR3 is TGCAGTGCTAGGTACCTCCGCGGGAACACTGAAGCTTTCTTT.

The chain joins TRBV4-2 to TRBJ1-3; the D gene is possibly TRBD1 (5 bases). With 0 bases removed from V and 0 bases from J, the gap between germline ends came to 9 bases. CDR3 length equals 16 residues. The germline CDR1 and CDR2 sequences are LGHNA and YNFKEQ. CDR3 protein: CASSQDQGLSGNTIYF. For the CDR3, the DNA is TGTGCCAGCAGCCAAGATCAGGGTCTCTCTGGAAACACCATATATTTT.

This clonotype has a count of ten or more. The V and J genes are TRBV7-2 and TRBJ1-1; D remains ambiguous. In germline, CDR1 is SGHTA, CDR2 FQGNSA. CDR3 size: 13 residues. V shed 8 bases and J shed 0 bases, with 10 bases lying between them. CDR3 coding DNA: TGTGCCAGCTTCATGAGCGTGAACACTGAAGCTTTCTTT. Amino acids: CASFMSVNTEAFF.

This clonotype was counted many times. CDR3 protein: CASSLRVRTYNEQFF. The CDR3 DNA reads TGTGCCAGCAGTTTAAGGGTAAGGACCTACAATGAGCAGTTCTTC. V is TRBV12-3 or TRBV12-4 and J is TRBJ2-1, with D uncertain. V dropped 2 bases and J dropped 2 bases, with 10 bases sitting between them. CDR3 length equals 15 residues.

This chain connects TRBV30 to TRBJ1-6; 7 bases are a match to TRBD1. Germline values: CDR1 GTSNPN, CDR2 SVGIG (reference sequence). The CDR3 is made up of 13 amino acids. Trimming removed 3 bases from V and 10 bases from J; junction bases left unmatched: 6. The CDR3 bases are TGTGCCTGGAGCCCGACAGGGCAATCACCCCTCCACTTT. Protein product: CAWSPTGQSPLHF.

This chain joins TRBV10-3 and TRBJ2-7; D remains unclear. Trimming removed 2 bases from V and 2 bases from J, with 4 bases in between. The CDR3 covers 12 residues. CDR1 and CDR2 from the germline V gene are ENHRY and SYGVKD. For the CDR3, the DNA is TGTGCCATCAGTGAGGTGACCTACGAGCAGTACTTC. This codes for CAISEVTYEQYF.